Below, 28 T cell receptor beta chains from the same sample are listed, as sequenced in a study of beta chain features in type 1 diabetes. Isolated RNA was reverse transcribed in full, so expressed TCRB transcripts were sequenced. Sequencing was performed with immunoSEQ multiplex PCR; in TCRdb, only in-frame clones are kept and a portion is missing. This sample yields around 180,000 clones, of which 10% to 15% are seen a single time; about 0.59% belongs to the top ten. Sequences were obtained from central memory CD4+ T cells from blood. The receptors come from a woman in her late teens or twenties in good health.

This clone was counted ten times or more. This sequence joins TRBV7-2 and TRBJ2-3; 11 bases agree with TRBD2. CDR1 SGHTA and CDR2 FQGNSA come from the germline V gene. This CDR3 has 17 amino acids. V shed 5 bases and J 9 bases; nucleotides not matched to a gene: 16. The chain's CDR3 is CASSPSLAGVVGSTQYF. CDR3 DNA: TGTGCCAGCAGCCCCTCACTAGCGGGAGTCGTGGGATCGACGCAGTATTTT.

This chain joins TRBV7-2 and TRBJ1-4, with a weak D call TRBD1 (6 bases). V was cut by 4 bases and J by 15 bases, with 15 bases left in between. The germline V gene has CDR1 SGHTA and CDR2 FQGNSA. CDR3 length equals 12 residues. DNA for the CDR3: TGTGCCAGCAGCTCCCAGGACAGCCCAATGTTTTTT. Translated, it gives CASSSQDSPMFF.

The chain links TRBV6-6 to TRBJ1-5; TRBD1 aligns across 7 bases. This CDR3 is built from 16 residues. CDR1 and CDR2 from the germline V gene are MNHNY and SVGAGI (reference sequence). Trimming removed 2 bases from V and 7 bases from J; junction bases left unmatched: 11. The CDR3 coding sequence is TGTGCCAGCAGTTACGGATTTAGGGGGCAGGCGCAGCCCCAGCATTTT. It is translated as CASSYGFRGQAQPQHF.

The chain uses TRBV6-5 and TRBJ2-3, with TRBD2 matching 9 bases. V lost 2 bases, J lost 4 bases, and 7 bases stayed unmatched. Looked up from germline, CDR1 is MNHEY and CDR2 is SVGAGI. The CDR3 is 16 residues long. This CDR3 reads CASSYVSGRRADTQYF. The DNA of the CDR3 is TGTGCCAGCAGTTACGTTAGCGGGAGACGGGCAGATACGCAGTATTTT.

This clone came up a few times. The CDR3 nucleotides are TGTGCCACGGGCGGGGACTCCCTCAACAATGAGCAGTTCTTC. It is translated as CATGGDSLNNEQFF. The chain has TRBV10-3 and TRBJ2-1; D is possibly TRBD2 (6 bases). Germline assignment: CDR1 ENHRY and CDR2 SYGVKD. The CDR3 consists of 14 residues. Trimming left V 10 bases short and J 5 bases short, with 18 bases between.

Written as DNA, the CDR3 is TGTGCCAGCAGCCAACCCCGAGGGACCCAGTACTTC. This sequence encodes CASSQPRGTQYF. The chain carries TRBV28 and TRBJ2-5; no reliable D call. Germline lookup yields CDR1 MDHEN and CDR2 SYDVKM. This CDR3 comprises 12 residues. Trimming pared 6 bases from V and 7 bases from J, leaving 12 bases between.

The chain has TRBV6-5 and TRBJ2-4; D remains unclear. The germline CDR1 and CDR2 sequences are MNHEY and SVGAGI. Between the trimmed V and J ends, which lost 5 bases and 5 bases, there was a span of 13 bases. CDR3 length equals 14 residues. The CDR3 bases are TGTGCCAGCAGTGACCGGGTGGGTGAAAACATTCAGTACTTC. Protein sequence: CASSDRVGENIQYF.

The table lists this clone with a few counts. The V call is TRBV7-9, the J call TRBJ1-4; no reliable D call. V lost 0 bases, J lost 6 bases, and 2 bases lay in between. Germline V gives CDR1 SEHNR, CDR2 FQNEAQ (reference sequence). The CDR3 covers 12 residues. This CDR3 is CASSLADEKLFF. The CDR3 region has the DNA TGTGCCAGCAGCTTAGCCGATGAAAAACTGTTTTTT.

This clone has only a few counts. The chain has TRBV7-6 and TRBJ1-1, with D perhaps matching TRBD1 (5 bases). The V gene's germline CDR1 is SGHVS and CDR2 FNYEAQ. This CDR3 is built from 13 residues. V lost 4 bases to trimming and J lost 3 bases, with 9 bases between them. CDR3 residues: CASSSTAYTEAFF. The CDR3 DNA sequence: TGTGCCAGCAGCTCGACAGCATACACTGAAGCTTTCTTT.

This chain links TRBV25-1 with TRBJ2-1, with 10 bases lining up with TRBD2. The CDR3 totals 16 residues. The trim removed 1 base at V and 3 bases at J, leaving 3 bases unmatched. Germline CDR1 and CDR2: MGHDK and SYGVNS. CDR3 in amino acids: CASSEWTSGRYNEQFF. The DNA for the CDR3 is TGTGCCAGCAGTGAATGGACTAGCGGACGCTACAATGAGCAGTTCTTC. The variable domain in full, completed from reference TRBV25-1 and TRBJ2-1, reads EADIYQTPRYLVIGTGKKITLECSQTMGHDKMYWYQQDPGMELHLIHYSYGVNSTEKGDLSSESTVSRIRTEHFPLTLESARPSHTSQYLCASSEWTSGRYNEQFFGPGTRLTVL.

This chain uses TRBV18 with TRBJ2-1, with D perhaps TRBD2 (6 bases). Trimming took off 2 bases at V and 4 bases at J, with 9 bases between the two ends. CDR1 KGHSH and CDR2 LQKENI come from the germline V gene. The CDR3 is 14 residues long. The DNA of the CDR3 is TGTGCCAGCTCACCAACTAGCAGTTACAATGAGCAGTTCTTC. As protein: CASSPTSSYNEQFF.

This chain uses TRBV9 with TRBJ2-2; D not certain. CDR3 length: 15 residues. V shed 0 bases and J shed 3 bases, with 9 bases lying between them. In germline, CDR1 is SGDLS, CDR2 YYNGEE. CDR3 DNA: TGTGCCAGCAGCGTAGAACCGGTACACACCGGGGAGCTGTTTTTT. This codes for CASSVEPVHTGELFF.

The chain is built from TRBV11-1 and TRBJ1-4; possibly TRBD1 for D (5 bases). CDR3 length equals 13 residues. With 3 bases removed from V and 8 bases from J, the gap between germline ends came to 10 bases. Germline V CDR1 and CDR2: SGHAT, FQDESV (reference sequence). CDR3 coding DNA: TGTGCCAGCAGCTTGGACAAAGCCGAAAAACTGTTTTTT. Translated: CASSLDKAEKLFF.

This rearrangement joins TRBV10-3 to TRBJ2-5; 8 nucleotides agree with TRBD2. J gave up 5 bases and V 3 bases, and 11 bases lay outside the gene matches. CDR1 and CDR2 (germline): ENHRY, SYGVKD. The CDR3 covers 16 residues. The CDR3 DNA is TGTGCCATCAGTGATGGGTGGAGCGGGAGCGCGGAGACCCAGTACTTC. Its translation is CAISDGWSGSAETQYF.

This clone was seen more than once but under ten times. The V and J genes are TRBV2 and TRBJ1-5; D is uncertain. V lost 3 bases, J lost 4 bases, and 16 bases lay in between. Germline V gene lookup returns CDR1 SNHLY and CDR2 FYNNEI. This CDR3 contains 16 residues. This chain's CDR3 is CASSDRGGGPNQPQHF. The CDR3 DNA reads as TGTGCCAGCAGTGATCGGGGTGGAGGGCCAAATCAGCCCCAGCATTTT.

This clone has more than one count but fewer than ten. This rearrangement joins TRBV11-2 to TRBJ1-4; 7 bases match TRBD1. The CDR3 runs 15 residues. The J segment lost 3 bases and the V segment lost 3 bases, leaving 4 bases of the junction unmatched. Germline assignment: CDR1 SGHAT and CDR2 FQNNGV. This CDR3 reads CASSFAGTANEKLFF. CDR3 nucleotides: TGTGCCAGCAGCTTCGCCGGGACAGCTAATGAAAAACTGTTTTTT.

CDR3 DNA sequence: TGTGCCAGCAGTGTGGACACCCGGGAGACCCAGTACTTC. Its translation is CASSVDTRETQYF. This chain links TRBV6-1 with TRBJ2-5; D may be TRBD1 (5 bases). The ends were cut back, 4 bases at V and 5 bases at J, with 11 bases in the middle. Germline V gene sequence: CDR1 MNHNS, CDR2 SASEGT. The length of the CDR3 is 13 residues.

This clone was observed a few times. The chain combines TRBV7-2 with TRBJ1-5, with D possibly being TRBD1 (5 bases). The CDR3 consists of 15 residues. The germline V gene has CDR1 SGHTA and CDR2 FQGNSA. The germline V and J ends were trimmed by 3 bases and 6 bases, with 15 bases remaining between them. CDR3 sequence reads: CASSFIRGTGQPQHF. CDR3 in DNA: TGTGCCAGCAGCTTTATAAGGGGCACGGGTCAGCCCCAGCATTTT.

In this sample, this clone turned up a few times. The V gene is TRBV7-9, the J gene TRBJ2-1, with TRBD1 identical over 8 bases. Germline V lookup: CDR1 SEHNR, CDR2 FQNEAQ (reference sequence). The CDR3 runs 16 residues. The J segment lost 2 bases and the V segment lost 2 bases, leaving 5 bases of the junction unmatched. CDR3 in DNA: TGTGCCAGCAGCTTAATGGGACAGGAACCCTACAATGAGCAGTTCTTC. Encoded protein: CASSLMGQEPYNEQFF.

Here the CDR3 reads CASSPPGIYNEQFF. For the CDR3, the DNA is TGTGCCAGCAGCCCTCCAGGGATATACAATGAGCAGTTCTTC. The chain has TRBV7-2 and TRBJ2-1, with D possibly being TRBD1 (5 bases). Looked up from germline, CDR1 is SGHTA and CDR2 is FQGNSA. The CDR3 has 14 amino acids. V was trimmed by 5 bases and J by 4 bases, leaving 12 bases between them.

In nucleotides, the CDR3 is TGTGCCATCAGTGAGAGGACAGGGTGGAACAATGAGCAGTTCTTC. It codes for CAISERTGWNNEQFF. The J gene is TRBJ2-1, the V gene TRBV10-3; 8 nucleotides line up with TRBD1. The trim removed 2 bases at V and 5 bases at J, leaving 5 bases unmatched. This CDR3 has 15 residues. CDR1 is ENHRY and CDR2 is SYGVKD in the germline V gene.

The chain is built from TRBV19 and TRBJ2-3, with 11 bases identical to TRBD1. Germline CDR1 LNHDA, CDR2 SQIVND (reference sequence). The CDR3 totals 17 residues. The V segment lost 3 bases and the J segment 3 bases; nucleotides outside the gene matches: 8. The CDR3 protein is CASSMGWTGGATDTQYF. The CDR3 DNA follows: TGTGCCAGTAGTATGGGGTGGACAGGGGGCGCGACAGATACGCAGTATTTT. Looking up the rest from reference TRBV19 and TRBJ2-3 gives the full variable domain: DGGITQSPKYLFRKEGQNVTLSCEQNLNHDAMYWYRQDPGQGLRLIYYSQIVNDFQKGDIAEGYSVSREKKESFPLTVTSAQKNPTAFYLCASSMGWTGGATDTQYFGPGTRLTVL.

CDR3 protein: CAWSSTSGNQPQHF. CDR3 DNA: TGTGCCTGGAGTTCAACCAGTGGCAATCAGCCCCAGCATTTT. J is TRBJ1-5 and V is TRBV30; D gene uncertain. V was clipped by 2 bases and J by 2 bases, with 10 bases between them. There are 14 residues in the CDR3. CDR1 is GTSNPN and CDR2 is SVGIG in the germline V gene (reference sequence). The variable domain in full, with the rest retrieved from reference TRBV30 and TRBJ1-5, is SQTIHQWPATLVQPVGSPLSLECTVEGTSNPNLYWYRQAAGRGLQLLFYSVGIGQISSEVPQNLSASRPQDRQFILSSKKLLLSDSGFYLCAWSSTSGNQPQHFGDGTRLSIL.

This clone came up a few times. The chain combines TRBV18 with TRBJ2-1, with D unresolved. Deletions cut 4 bases from V and 6 bases from J, with 7 bases between. The germline gives CDR1 KGHSH, CDR2 LQKENI. The CDR3 is made up of 12 amino acids. The chain's CDR3 is CASSLPSNEQFF. The DNA of the CDR3 is TGTGCCAGCTCACTCCCCAGCAATGAGCAGTTCTTC.

This chain links TRBV5-1 with TRBJ2-1, with 9 positions matching TRBD2. The CDR3 has 13 amino acids. CDR1 and CDR2 from the germline V gene are SGHRS and YFSETQ. The J segment lost 9 bases and the V segment lost 0 bases, leaving 1 base of the junction unmatched. The CDR3 sequence is CASSLGLAVEQFF. In DNA, the CDR3 is TGCGCCAGCAGCTTGGGACTAGCGGTTGAGCAGTTCTTC.

J is TRBJ2-1 and V is TRBV14; 8 bases line up with TRBD2. CDR3 length equals 14 residues. V shed 4 bases and J 8 bases; nucleotides not matched to a gene: 7. Germline V gene lookup returns CDR1 SGHDN and CDR2 FVKESK. DNA of the CDR3: TGTGCCAGCAGCCCGTGGAGCGGGAGCTATGAGCAGTTCTTC. It specifies CASSPWSGSYEQFF.

Concerning this clone: Compared with germline, one end of the junction differs, possibly owing to a read error. The chain is built from TRBV5-4 and TRBJ1-2; D is undetermined. The CDR3 extends over 13 amino acids. The V gene's germline CDR1 is SGHNT and CDR2 YYREEE (reference sequence). The chain's CDR3 is CASSLIAGYDYTF. DNA for the CDR3: TGTGCCAGCAGCTTGATCGCGGGTTATGACTACACCTTC.

This clone was counted only a few times. This chain uses TRBV2 with TRBJ1-4; D might be TRBD1 (5 bases). CDR1 is SNHLY and CDR2 is FYNNEI in the germline V gene. The CDR3 covers 14 residues. Trimming removed 7 bases at V and 5 bases at J, with 14 bases between. CDR3 DNA: TGTGCCAGCAAGAATCTATGGACAAATGAAAAACTGTTTTTT. Translating it yields CASKNLWTNEKLFF.